This TCR beta chain was identified in a study of shared clonotypes between healthy human individuals. Only CD45RO-negative cells positively selected for CCR7 counted as naive CD8 cells, so terminally differentiated effector memory CD45RA+ cells were excluded. Adults of Caucasian background living in Nashville, Tennessee made up all donors. This CDR3 comprises 12 residues. Germline loops: CDR1 MDHEN, CDR2 SYDVKM. The V and J ends lost 6 bases and 5 bases, in that order; junction bases with no gene match: 2. Overall study results and limits: Despite large depth, rarefaction showed incomplete sorted-subset sequencing.

Genomic DNA per cell subset filled all wells of several immunoSEQ plates. Here immunoSEQ multiplex PCR was the method, and the copy in TCRdb shows in-frame clones only, minus some. The repertoire holds roughly 650,000 clones, with about 96% as singletons. A remark on this clone: Its antigen remains unidentified.

The sample comprised naive CD8+ T cells sorted from blood. V and J are TRBV28 and TRBJ2-3; 7 bases are a match to TRBD2. This clonotype was sampled from a woman in her thirties in good health. The CDR3 bases are TGTGCCAGCAGCAGCGGGGAAGATACGCAGTATTTT. Translation: CASSSGEDTQYF.